The 20 T cell receptor beta chains below were found in one sample sequenced in a study of blood T cell repertoires in COVID-19. TCRdb keeps only in-frame clones here, not all; method: immunoSEQ multiplex PCR. The table lists over 100,000 clones, roughly nine tenths of them singletons. The material sequenced was peripheral blood. These receptors were collected from a woman aged 70-85 years with COVID-19, enrolled during active disease.

The chain uses TRBV7-2 and TRBJ2-3, with D perhaps matching TRBD1 (6 bases). This CDR3 has 15 amino acids. Germline CDR1 reads SGHTA; CDR2 reads FQGNSA. V lost 0 bases and J 7 bases, leaving 14 bases between the germline ends. CDR3 sequence: CASSLALETGHTQYF. The DNA of the CDR3 is TGTGCCAGCAGCTTAGCGCTGGAGACAGGACATACGCAGTATTTT.

This clone appeared a single time. Here the CDR3 DNA reads TGTGCCAGCAGCTTGGCGTCAGGGCCCCAGCATTTT. The encoded protein is CASSLASGPQHF. V and J are TRBV5-6 and TRBJ1-5; no clear D gene. CDR1 SGHDT and CDR2 YYEEEE come from the germline V gene. V was pared by 0 bases and J by 9 bases, with 7 bases between. The CDR3 consists of 12 residues.

The chain is built from TRBV4-1 and TRBJ1-6; 11 bases match TRBD1. The CDR3 covers 16 residues. Germline V gene sequence: CDR1 MGHRA, CDR2 YSYEKL. After removal of 5 bases from V and 4 bases from J, the junction contained 4 bases not matched to a gene. The CDR3 region is CASSFGTGGYNSPLHF. Written as DNA, the CDR3 is TGCGCCAGCAGCTTCGGGACAGGGGGTTATAATTCACCCCTCCACTTT.

The chain has TRBV27 and TRBJ1-1; D gene ambiguous. The V end lost 1 base, the J end lost 4 bases, and 16 bases lay between the germline ends. The CDR3 sequence is 16 residues long. Germline loops: CDR1 MNHEY, CDR2 SMNVEV (reference sequence). The CDR3 reads CASSLLGGGVATEAFF. The CDR3 DNA sequence: TGTGCCAGCAGTTTATTAGGTGGCGGGGTGGCCACTGAAGCTTTCTTT.

CDR3 protein: CASSLVGDRADQPQHF. The CDR3 nucleotides are TGTGCCAGCAGCTTAGTTGGGGACAGGGCAGATCAGCCCCAGCATTTT. The chain has TRBV7-2 and TRBJ1-5; 9 nucleotides line up with TRBD1. This CDR3 contains 16 residues. Germline trimming cut 1 base from V and 5 bases from J; bases unmatched to any gene: 6. Germline CDR1 and CDR2: SGHTA and FQGNSA.

The chain has TRBV5-1 and TRBJ2-1; TRBD2 might be the D (6 bases). Trimming shortened V by 0 bases and J by 8 bases, and 15 bases separated the two germline ends. Looked up from germline, CDR1 is SGHRS and CDR2 is YFSETQ. This CDR3 spans 15 amino acids. Here the CDR3 DNA reads TGCGCCAGCAGCTTGGCGCCCGGAGGGAAGGATGAGCAGTTCTTC. Translation gives CASSLAPGGKDEQFF.

The chain has TRBV28 and TRBJ1-5, with D possibly being TRBD1 (5 bases). Trimming stripped 4 bases from V and 7 bases from J, with 11 bases between. This CDR3 contains 13 residues. The germline CDR1 and CDR2 sequences are MDHEN and SYDVKM. The CDR3 protein is CASSWGRGQPQHF. The CDR3 DNA reads as TGTGCCAGCAGTTGGGGAAGGGGACAGCCCCAGCATTTT.

The chain couples TRBV7-2 to TRBJ1-5; D remains ambiguous. Trimming removed 1 base at V and 4 bases at J, with 5 bases between. CDR3 length: 13 residues. Per the germline V gene, CDR1 is SGHTA and CDR2 is FQGNSA. The CDR3 region is CASSLERNQPQHF. The CDR3 DNA reads as TGTGCCAGCAGCTTAGAGAGAAATCAGCCCCAGCATTTT.

The chain links TRBV5-8 to TRBJ2-3; 9 bases map to TRBD1. Trimming at V came to 3 bases and at J to 4 bases, leaving 6 bases not matched to a gene. The CDR3 runs to 15 residues. Germline values: CDR1 SGHTS, CDR2 YDEGEE. CDR3 DNA sequence: TGTGCCAGCAGCTCCGGGACAGGGAGCGCAGATACGCAGTATTTT. This translates into CASSSGTGSADTQYF.

This rearrangement joins TRBV7-8 to TRBJ2-1; tentative D call: TRBD2 (6 bases). The CDR3 is made up of 17 amino acids. Germline V gene data show CDR1 as SGHVS and CDR2 as FQNEAQ. V lost 1 base, J lost 2 bases, and 15 bases lay in between. The CDR3 DNA reads as TGTGCCAGCAGCTTAGAACTAACCGGGGGTGCCTACAATGAGCAGTTCTTC. The encoded protein is CASSLELTGGAYNEQFF.

This sequence joins TRBV5-1 and TRBJ2-2, with a weak D call TRBD2 (5 bases). The germline V and J ends were trimmed by 2 bases and 4 bases, with 12 bases remaining between them. The CDR3 loop spans 15 amino acids. Germline V CDR1 and CDR2: SGHRS, YFSETQ. The CDR3 spells CASSFSRGPTGELFF. The CDR3 DNA sequence: TGCGCCAGCAGCTTCTCGAGAGGGCCCACCGGGGAGCTGTTTTTT.

The gene calls are TRBV3-1 (or the pseudogene TRBV3-2) and TRBJ1-5; the match to TRBD1 covers 7 bases. V lost 2 bases, J lost 1 base, and 5 bases stayed unmatched. The CDR3 contains 16 residues. In germline, CDR1 is LGHDT, CDR2 YNNKEL (reference sequence). The CDR3: CASSQTGAGSNQPQHF. Written as DNA, the CDR3 is TGTGCCAGCAGCCAAACAGGGGCGGGAAGCAATCAGCCCCAGCATTTT.

This chain links TRBV9 with TRBJ2-2; the match to TRBD2 covers 7 bases. J gave up 2 bases and V 0 bases, and 4 bases lay outside the gene matches. The germline V gene has CDR1 SGDLS and CDR2 YYNGEE. The CDR3 extends over 16 amino acids. In nucleotides, the CDR3 is TGTGCCAGCAGCGTAGGGAGCGGGGCTAACACCGGGGAGCTGTTTTTT. Translation: CASSVGSGANTGELFF.

On this clone: The junction departs from germline at one end; a sequencing error may be responsible. This chain links TRBV2 with TRBJ2-7; the match to TRBD1 covers 7 bases. The CDR3 consists of 12 residues. The germline V gene has CDR1 SNHLY and CDR2 FYNNEI. The CDR3: CARGTPGQRLLF. The CDR3 DNA reads TGTGCCAGGGGTACTCCGGGACAGCGACTACTCTTC.

The chain joins TRBV6-1 to TRBJ1-5, with D possibly matching TRBD1 (6 bases). CDR1 is MNHNS and CDR2 is SASEGT in the germline V gene. The CDR3 totals 14 residues. The V and J ends lost 7 bases and 7 bases respectively, with 17 bases between them. CDR3 nucleotides: TGTGCCAGCACCTTAGGGGGGGGCGGACAGCCCCAGCATTTT. Translation gives CASTLGGGGQPQHF.

This clone was seen a single time. The chain joins TRBV11-1 to TRBJ1-2, with unresolved D. V was clipped by 1 base and J by 4 bases, with 7 bases between them. This CDR3 comprises 13 residues. Per germline, CDR1 SGHAT and CDR2 FQDESV (reference sequence). In DNA form, the CDR3 reads TGTGCCAGCAGCTTAGGGCGGCGCTATGGCTACACCTTC. This translates into CASSLGRRYGYTF.

This clone was recorded a few times. V and J are TRBV25-1 and TRBJ1-1; 7 bases fit TRBD1. The CDR3 contains 14 residues. Germline V gene sequence: CDR1 MGHDK, CDR2 SYGVNS. J was trimmed by 1 base and V by 4 bases; bases with no gene match: 3. The CDR3 here is CASSADRQNTEAFF. In nucleotides, the CDR3 is TGTGCCAGCAGTGCGGACAGGCAGAACACTGAAGCTTTCTTT.

V usage is TRBV5-6 and J usage is TRBJ2-7, with 8 bases matching TRBD2. CDR3 length equals 14 residues. Germline V lookup: CDR1 SGHDT, CDR2 YYEEEE. After removal of 0 bases from V and 6 bases from J, the junction contained 5 bases not matched to a gene. CDR3 nucleotide sequence: TGTGCCAGCAGCTTGGTGCGGGGGGCATCCGAGCAGTACTTC. Translated, it gives CASSLVRGASEQYF. Filled out from reference TRBV5-6 and TRBJ2-7, the complete variable domain reads DAGVTQSPTHLIKTRGQQVTLRCSPKSGHDTVSWYQQALGQGPQFIFQYYEEEERQRGNFPDRFSGHQFPNYSSELNVNALLLGDSALYLCASSLVRGASEQYFGPGTRLTVT.

This chain uses TRBV2 with TRBJ1-4, with 8 bases aligning to TRBD1. The CDR3 contains 15 residues. With 7 bases clipped from V and 7 bases from J, the junction kept 11 bases outside the gene matches. CDR1 is SNHLY and CDR2 is FYNNEI in the germline V gene. The CDR3 DNA sequence: TGTGCCAGCAATTTACAGGGGGAAGTAAGTGAAAAACTGTTTTTT. Translation gives CASNLQGEVSEKLFF.

DNA of the CDR3: TGTGCCAGCAGGGGAACAGGGCTTGGCAATCAGCCCCAGCATTTT. Translating it yields CASRGTGLGNQPQHF. The chain combines TRBV27 with TRBJ1-5; a weak D match, TRBD1 (6 bases). Germline V lookup: CDR1 MNHEY, CDR2 SMNVEV (reference sequence). The ends were cut back, 6 bases at V and 2 bases at J, with 14 bases in the middle. The CDR3 totals 15 residues.